The source of this TCR beta chain is a study of OX40 agonist ivuxolimab in advanced cancers. For the study at large: Patients treated during dose escalation were battling hepatocellular carcinoma, melanoma, renal cell or head and neck cancer. General study results and limits: The study did not work out the antigen specificity of the expanded peripheral T cells. The authors also found low normalized T-cell clonal expansion in some nonresponders. Expanded clones were, on average, more numerous among CD8+ T cells than CD4+.

Worth noting for this clone: Its specificity is unknown.

The repertoire was sequenced with immunoSEQ multiplex PCR; TCRdb's copy has only in-frame clones and lacks some. This table has 90,000 to 120,000 clones, approximately 90% appearing once. Germline CDR1 reads SGHAT; CDR2 reads FQNNGV. The CDR3 contains 13 residues. The trim removed 5 bases at V and 5 bases at J, leaving 5 bases unmatched. Sequences were derived from CD4+ or CD8+ T cells sorted from blood, sampled in a trial of the OX40 agonist ivuxolimab. This chain joins TRBV11-2 and TRBJ1-2; 7 bases line up with TRBD1. The sequence was collected from an adult with an advanced solid tumor such as melanoma, head and neck, liver or kidney cancer. The CDR3 sequence: CASSRGQIYGYTF. The CDR3 nucleotides are TGTGCCAGCAGCCGGGGACAGATATATGGCTACACCTTC.